This T cell receptor (beta chain) was sequenced during a study of identical twins. Regarding the study as a whole: There were fewer insertions in abundant cord blood beta clonotypes, but memory repertoires showed no such pattern.

TCRdb fed the 5' RACE reads into MiXCR, producing one record per CDR3 protein. Altogether approximately 1.8 million distinct CDR3 sequences are present, less than 35% being singletons, with the ten largest covering over 0.25%. The CDR3 length is 11 residues. From germline, CDR1 is GTSNPN and CDR2 SVGIG (reference sequence). The J segment lost 5 bases and the V segment lost 8 bases, leaving 5 bases of the junction unmatched. Concerning this clonotype: Its antigen is not known.

The rearrangement links TRBV30 to TRBJ2-7; 8 bases agree with TRBD1. Sequenced material: cord blood. The sequence derives from a newborn girl in good health. DNA for the CDR3: TGTGCCCAGGGCAGGGGGCACGAGCAGTACTTC. This gives the protein CAQGRGHEQYF.